This entry lists 24 T cell receptor beta chains sequenced from one sample in a study of CD8+CD57+ T cells in acquired aplastic anemia. Genomic DNA provided the template from which TCR beta VDJ and CDR3 profiles were obtained. TCRdb processed the reads anew with MiXCR; each CDR3 protein has one entry. The sample consists of 250,000 to 300,000 distinct CDR3 sequences, 56% of them appearing once. The sequencing input was sorted CD4+, CD8+, or CD8+CD57+ T cells (not recorded which) from PBMCs. Receptors originate from a human donor with severe aplastic anemia or a healthy control (not recorded which).

V usage is TRBV20-1 and J usage is TRBJ2-7; D remains ambiguous. CDR3 length equals 16 residues. V shed 6 bases and J shed 2 bases, with 23 bases lying between them. Germline V CDR1 and CDR2: DFQATT, SNEGSKA (reference sequence). The CDR3 sequence is CSALLPGDLGAYEQYF. In DNA, the CDR3 is TGCAGTGCACTCCTACCTGGGGATCTTGGAGCCTACGAGCAGTACTTC.

J is TRBJ2-6 and V is TRBV9; D remains ambiguous. Germline assignment: CDR1 SGDLS and CDR2 YYNGEE. V was clipped by 0 bases and J by 4 bases, with 8 bases between them. The CDR3 runs to 15 residues. The CDR3 here is CASSVGTAGANVLTF. The CDR3, as DNA: TGTGCCAGCAGCGTAGGAACAGCAGGGGCCAACGTCCTGACTTTC.

The chain uses TRBV2 and TRBJ1-6; D gene uncertain. The germline gives CDR1 SNHLY, CDR2 FYNNEI. The CDR3 consists of 14 residues. Trimming cost V 6 bases and J 10 bases, with 16 bases left between them. CDR3 protein: CASRTGNLWSPLHF. Written as DNA, the CDR3 is TGTGCCAGCAGAACTGGGAATCTGTGGTCACCCCTCCACTTT.

This clonotype was found a few times. The J gene is TRBJ2-7, the V gene TRBV10-3; D is undetermined. This CDR3 has 12 amino acids. Trimming cost V 2 bases and J 4 bases, with 6 bases left between them. CDR1 ENHRY and CDR2 SYGVKD come from the germline V gene. The CDR3 sequence is CAISEGEYEQYF. The CDR3 DNA is TGTGCCATCAGTGAGGGAGAATACGAGCAGTACTTC.

Notes on this clonotype: An end of the junction differs from the germline gene, which may be a read error. This chain connects TRBV10-3 to TRBJ2-5, with D maybe TRBD1 (5 bases). The CDR3 is 11 residues long. Per the germline V gene, CDR1 is ENHRY and CDR2 is SYGVKD. The CDR3, as DNA: TGTGCCATCGGCAGGGAAGAGACCCAAGACTTC. This encodes CAIGREETQDF.

The genes are TRBV7-2 and TRBJ1-3; no clear D gene. Germline V gene data show CDR1 as SGHTA and CDR2 as FQGNSA. The CDR3 loop spans 15 amino acids. V lost 4 bases and J 2 bases, leaving 12 bases between the germline ends. The CDR3 sequence is CASSWSRTPGNTIYF. CDR3 sequence (DNA): TGTGCCAGCAGCTGGTCCCGTACTCCTGGAAACACCATATATTTT.

The chain employs TRBV20-1 and TRBJ1-2; TRBD1 matches 10 bases. This CDR3 spans 16 amino acids. Germline-derived CDR1 and CDR2 are DFQATT and SNEGSKA (reference sequence). V lost 3 bases to trimming and J lost 4 bases; unmatched junction nucleotides: 11. The CDR3 DNA is TGCAGTGCTAGGAGGACAGGGGGTGTTCTTGGCTATGGCTACACCTTC. This sequence encodes CSARRTGGVLGYGYTF.

This clonotype was recorded many times. The chain combines TRBV3-1 with TRBJ2-3; TRBD2 matches 9 bases. The V gene end was trimmed by 2 bases and the J gene end by 9 bases; junction bases not matched to a gene: 3. CDR1 and CDR2 from the germline V gene are LGHDT and YNNKEL (reference sequence). The CDR3 is 13 residues long. In DNA form, the CDR3 reads TGTGCCAGCAGCCAAAACCTAGCGGGGACGCAGTATTTT. Protein: CASSQNLAGTQYF.

The sample holds a few counts of this clonotype. The chain employs TRBV18 and TRBJ1-5; D is unclear. Trimming removed 6 bases from V and 3 bases from J, with 15 bases in between. Looked up from germline, CDR1 is KGHSH and CDR2 is LQKENI. This CDR3 is built from 15 residues. CDR3: CASSKDRDLNQPQHF. CDR3 nucleotides: TGTGCCAGCTCCAAAGACCGGGATCTCAATCAGCCCCAGCATTTT.

A remark on this clonotype: Since a much larger clone is just one base distant, this may be a read error. CDR3 protein: CASPGPEFAGSDF. The CDR3 DNA is TGTGCCAGCCCGGGACCGGAATTTGCGGGCAGTGACTTC. This chain uses TRBV6-1 with TRBJ2-7; the D gene could be TRBD1 or TRBD2 (5 bases each). Germline CDR1 and CDR2: MNHNS and SASEGT. CDR3 length: 13 amino acids.

This clonotype was observed a single time. The genes are TRBV10-3 and TRBJ1-1, with 7 positions matching TRBD1. The trim removed 6 bases at V and 0 bases at J, leaving 4 bases unmatched. CDR3 size: 14 residues. The germline V gene encodes CDR1 ENHRY and CDR2 SYGVKD. For the CDR3, the DNA is TGTGCCATCAGGGGGGACAGATTGAACACTGAAGCTTTCTTT. It specifies CAIRGDRLNTEAFF.

The chain combines TRBV7-2 with TRBJ2-5; no reliable D call. The CDR3 totals 14 residues. CDR1 SGHTA and CDR2 FQGNSA come from the germline V gene. Trimming took off 4 bases at V and 0 bases at J, with 9 bases between the two ends. The chain's CDR3 is CASSYPQDQETQYF. CDR3 sequence (DNA): TGTGCCAGCAGCTACCCACAAGACCAAGAGACCCAGTACTTC. The full variable domain, with the rest looked up from reference TRBV7-2 and TRBJ2-5, is GAGVSQSPSNKVTEKGKDVELRCDPISGHTALYWYRQSLGQGLEFLIYFQGNSAPDKSGLPSDRFSAERTGGSVSTLTIQRTQQEDSAVYLCASSYPQDQETQYFGPGTRLLVL.

The chain links TRBV20-1 to TRBJ2-5; 11 nucleotides agree with TRBD1. Germline V gene lookup returns CDR1 DFQATT and CDR2 SNEGSKA (reference sequence). Trimming cost V 1 base and J 4 bases; bases outside gene matches: 2. This CDR3 has 14 amino acids. In DNA, the CDR3 is TGCAGTGCTAGAGGGACAGGGGGCCGAGAGACCCAGTACTTC. Residues: CSARGTGGRETQYF.

V and J are TRBV7-9 and TRBJ2-7, with 11 positions matching TRBD2. J was trimmed by 2 bases and V by 1 base; bases with no gene match: 4. Germline-derived CDR1 and CDR2 are SEHNR and FQNEAQ (reference sequence). The CDR3 spans 16 residues. DNA for the CDR3: TGTGCCAGCAGCTTAGTCGCTAGCGGGGGGCCCTACGAGCAGTACTTC. It is translated as CASSLVASGGPYEQYF.

This clonotype came up many times. The chain combines TRBV19 with TRBJ1-4; D gene ambiguous. V was cut by 4 bases and J by 2 bases, with 11 bases left in between. This CDR3 comprises 15 residues. From germline, CDR1 is LNHDA and CDR2 SQIVND (reference sequence). The CDR3 DNA follows: TGTGCCAGTAGTACATCCTTGGGGACTAATGAAAAACTGTTTTTT. It is translated as CASSTSLGTNEKLFF.

This sequence joins TRBV19 and TRBJ1-1; possible D gene TRBD1, 5 bases. The CDR3 is 12 residues long. The germline V and J ends were trimmed by 1 base and 8 bases, with 8 bases remaining between them. Germline V CDR1 and CDR2: LNHDA, SQIVND (reference sequence). The CDR3 sequence is CASSIGQLEAFF. As DNA, the CDR3 is TGTGCCAGTAGTATAGGACAGCTCGAAGCTTTCTTT.

The chain employs TRBV24-1 and TRBJ2-7, with 8 bases that match TRBD1. The CDR3 loop spans 14 amino acids. V shed 4 bases and J 7 bases; nucleotides not matched to a gene: 8. Germline assignment: CDR1 KGHDR and CDR2 SFDVKD. The CDR3 DNA reads as TGTGCCACCAGTGACTCAGGGGGCGCGTGGGAGCAGTACTTC. Its protein product is CATSDSGGAWEQYF.

Concerning this clonotype itself: With a much larger clone just one base away, this may be a read error. The V call is TRBV6-5, the J call TRBJ1-3; 7 bases fit TRBD1. The CDR3 sequence is 17 residues long. CDR1 and CDR2 from the germline V gene are MNHEY and SVGAGI. This chain's CDR3 is CASSYSYPTGTGNTTYF. The CDR3 nucleotides are TGTGCCAGCAGTTATTCTTACCCGACAGGGACGGGAAACACCACATATTTT.

Regarding this clonotype: The conserved final phenylalanine or tryptophan is absent from the CDR3, which likely points to a read error. Written as DNA, the CDR3 is TGCGCCAGCAGCACCAGCGGGGGCCTGTACAGTGAGCAGTTCATC. It is translated as CASSTSGGLYSEQFI. The chain combines TRBV10-2 with TRBJ2-1; 8 bases align to TRBD2. CDR1 and CDR2 from the germline V gene are WSHSY and SAAADI. The CDR3 totals 15 residues.

This chain joins TRBV10-2 and TRBJ2-7; TRBD1 aligns across 7 bases. From germline, CDR1 is WSHSY and CDR2 SAAADI. This CDR3 is 13 amino acids long. Unmatched junction bases numbered 5, after V lost 5 bases and J lost 4 bases. CDR3 DNA: TGCGCCAGCAGTTACGGGACAGAATACGAGCAGTACTTC. This codes for CASSYGTEYEQYF.

The chain couples TRBV15 to TRBJ2-7; D remains ambiguous. Per germline, CDR1 LNHNV and CDR2 YYDKDF (reference sequence). The CDR3 is made up of 13 amino acids. The ends were cut back, 7 bases at V and 3 bases at J, with 13 bases in the middle. The CDR3 reads CATTTELSYEQYF. As DNA, the CDR3 is TGTGCCACCACCACGGAACTGAGCTACGAGCAGTACTTC.

The rearrangement links TRBV15 to TRBJ1-5; 9 bases line up with TRBD1. CDR1 is LNHNV and CDR2 is YYDKDF in the germline V gene (reference sequence). The V and J ends lost 1 base and 4 bases, in that order; junction bases with no gene match: 2. The CDR3 is 15 amino acids. The CDR3 sequence: CATSRVTGGNQPQHF. The CDR3 nucleotides are TGTGCCACCAGCAGAGTGACAGGGGGGAATCAGCCCCAGCATTTT.

This chain links TRBV28 with TRBJ2-2; D remains ambiguous. This CDR3 is built from 10 residues. The V end lost 9 bases, the J end lost 5 bases, and 4 bases lay between the germline ends. Per the germline V gene, CDR1 is MDHEN and CDR2 is SYDVKM. CDR3 DNA sequence: TGTGCCAGGGGGACCGGGGAGCTGTTTTTT. Amino acids: CARGTGELFF.

This clonotype was seen a single time. The chain couples TRBV6-5 to TRBJ2-3, with 7 nucleotides matching TRBD2. V shed 5 bases and J 2 bases; nucleotides not matched to a gene: 7. The V gene's germline CDR1 is MNHEY and CDR2 SVGAGI. CDR3 length: 15 amino acids. The CDR3 here is CASSVGGEVTDTQYF. The CDR3 nucleotides read TGTGCCAGCAGTGTGGGGGGGGAGGTCACAGATACGCAGTATTTT.